The entry that follows covers one T cell receptor (beta chain) sequence. Its antigen remains unknown. Under the authors' procedure: Across clinicopathological groups, CDR3 differences served as the basis for building a distant-metastasis classifier for papillary thyroid cancer. With MiXCR, TCRdb called clones anew from the PCR reads. TCRdb assigned the V and J calls; the authors' analysis was not used. This table holds roughly 59,000 clones, about 17% found once. The CDR3 is made up of 13 amino acids. Germline V gene lookup returns CDR1 DFQATT and CDR2 SNEGSKA (reference sequence). V was pared by 4 bases and J by 6 bases, with 13 bases between. The sample is drawn from a study of metastatic and nonmetastatic thyroid tumors. As for the study in general: The study looked at repertoires side by side in blood and in tumor or nodule tissue from malignant and benign thyroid patients.

All patients were treatment-naive before thyroid surgery. Study-wide points: Malignant tumors reportedly showed significantly higher TCR beta diversity than benign nodules in both blood and tumor.

Material for sequencing was blood. This clonotype was sampled from a male donor with papillary thyroid cancer or a benign thyroid nodule (not recorded which). Some clones in this sample may be carry-over from other donors' samples. The chain couples TRBV20-1 to TRBJ1-5; the D gene is possibly TRBD1 (6 bases). Here the CDR3 reads CSATNRDFQPQHF. The DNA for the CDR3 is TGCAGTGCTACCAACAGGGATTTTCAGCCCCAGCATTTT.